This TCR beta chain comes out of a study of prognosis after radiotherapy for stage I lung cancer. As for the study in general: No patient received concurrent therapy with stereotactic body radiotherapy.

Between the trimmed V and J ends, which lost 8 bases and 5 bases, there was a span of 15 bases. Germline V CDR1 and CDR2: MNHNS, SASEGT. The CDR3 totals 13 residues. Multiplex PCR in two rounds served to amplify TCR beta CDR3 from genomic DNA. Gene-specific TRBV and TRBJ primers were used in PCR round one. MiXCR, applied by TCRdb to the multiplex PCR reads, yields one record per CDR3 protein. The top ten clones hold 9% to 13% of a sample with some 27,000 distinct CDR3 sequences, around 32% of them seen once. Details on this clonotype: This could be a read error, since a much larger clone is one nucleotide away. Because it lacks the conserved phenylalanine or tryptophan at the end, this CDR3 is likely a read error.

The sequence derives from a donor over 45 with non-small cell lung cancer. The chain has TRBV6-1 and TRBJ2-5; D is unclear. The specimen comprised PBMCs, sampled before or after stereotactic body radiation therapy (not recorded which). CDR3 nucleotides: TGTGCCAGCGCTTCCCAGTGGCGGGAGACCCAGTACTTA. Translated, it gives CASASQWRETQYL.